One and the same sample provided the 25 T cell receptor beta chains below, sequenced in a study of blood T cell repertoires in COVID-19. Sequenced by immunoSEQ multiplex PCR; TCRdb stores in-frame clones only, minus some. The sample has about 320,000 clones; approximately 81% are singletons. The sequenced sample consisted of PBMCs or T cells enriched from blood (not recorded which). The source is a woman aged 25 to 39 who had been exposed to COVID-19.

The V and J genes are TRBV4-2 and TRBJ1-3, with D hard to call. Trimming shortened V by 4 bases and J by 0 bases, and 13 bases separated the two germline ends. Germline values: CDR1 LGHNA, CDR2 YNFKEQ. CDR3 length equals 16 residues. CDR3 DNA sequence: TGTGCCAGCAGCCTCCTGGAGGCTATCTCTGGAAACACCATATATTTT. It specifies CASSLLEAISGNTIYF.

The V call is TRBV5-6, the J call TRBJ2-2, with D uncertain. The length of the CDR3 is 13 residues. Per the germline V gene, CDR1 is SGHDT and CDR2 is YYEEEE. V lost 4 bases and J 6 bases, leaving 10 bases between the germline ends. The CDR3 bases are TGTGCCAGCAGCCCCGGGTCTCCCGGGGAGCTGTTTTTT. Amino acids: CASSPGSPGELFF. Looking up the rest from reference TRBV5-6 and TRBJ2-2 gives the full variable domain: DAGVTQSPTHLIKTRGQQVTLRCSPKSGHDTVSWYQQALGQGPQFIFQYYEEEERQRGNFPDRFSGHQFPNYSSELNVNALLLGDSALYLCASSPGSPGELFFGEGSRLTVL.

The chain links TRBV30 to TRBJ1-3, with a tentative D call TRBD1 (6 bases). V dropped 1 base and J dropped 1 base, with 17 bases sitting between them. The CDR3 runs to 17 residues. CDR1 and CDR2 from the germline V gene are GTSNPN and SVGIG (reference sequence). CDR3 sequence: CAWSGQVFGDSGNTIYF. CDR3 DNA: TGTGCCTGGAGTGGACAGGTTTTCGGGGATTCTGGAAACACCATATATTTT.

The gene calls are TRBV19 and TRBJ1-5; perhaps TRBD1 as D (6 bases). Trimming shortened V by 8 bases and J by 0 bases, and 11 bases separated the two germline ends. The germline CDR1 and CDR2 sequences are LNHDA and SQIVND (reference sequence). CDR3 length equals 14 residues. CDR3 region: CASGAQGSNQPQHF. The CDR3 nucleotides are TGTGCCAGTGGGGCACAGGGTAGCAATCAGCCCCAGCATTTT.

The rearrangement uses TRBV28 and TRBJ1-6; 9 nucleotides line up with TRBD1. The CDR3 sequence is 16 residues long. From germline, CDR1 is MDHEN and CDR2 SYDVKM. V shed 5 bases and J 10 bases; nucleotides not matched to a gene: 12. The CDR3: CASSPRGQGGRSPLHF. CDR3 DNA: TGTGCCAGCAGTCCTAGGGGACAGGGAGGACGATCACCCCTCCACTTT.

The rearrangement links TRBV7-9 to TRBJ1-3; the match to TRBD1 covers 10 bases. The J segment lost 2 bases and the V segment lost 3 bases, leaving 4 bases of the junction unmatched. The CDR3 totals 16 residues. The germline CDR1 and CDR2 sequences are SEHNR and FQNEAQ (reference sequence). CDR3 in DNA: TGTGCCAGCAGCTTTTCGGGACAGGGGACTGGAAACACCATATATTTT. Protein sequence: CASSFSGQGTGNTIYF.

V gene TRBV11-3 combines with J gene TRBJ1-3; possible D gene TRBD1, 6 bases. CDR1 SGHNT and CDR2 YENEEA come from the germline V gene. This CDR3 region has 14 residues. Between the trimmed V and J ends, which lost 4 bases and 0 bases, there was a span of 7 bases. DNA of the CDR3: TGTGCCAGCAGCTCGGACAGCTCTGGAAACACCATATATTTT. This gives the protein CASSSDSSGNTIYF.

The chain joins TRBV5-1 to TRBJ1-1; no definite D call. The length of the CDR3 is 16 residues. The germline V gene has CDR1 SGHRS and CDR2 YFSETQ. V was clipped by 0 bases and J by 1 base, with 13 bases between them. The CDR3 is CASSLEGRLWNTEAFF. DNA for the CDR3: TGCGCCAGCAGCTTGGAAGGCCGACTCTGGAACACTGAAGCTTTCTTT.

CDR3 DNA sequence: TGTGCCAGCAGTGGTGGACAGGGTTATAGCAATCAGCCCCAGCATTTT. This gives the protein CASSGGQGYSNQPQHF. The chain joins TRBV28 to TRBJ1-5; 8 nucleotides line up with TRBD1. The CDR3 runs to 16 residues. Trimming removed 5 bases from V and 0 bases from J; junction bases left unmatched: 6. CDR1 is MDHEN, CDR2 SYDVKM, per germline. Looking up the rest from reference TRBV28 and TRBJ1-5 gives the full variable domain: DVKVTQSSRYLVKRTGEKVFLECVQDMDHENMFWYRQDPGLGLRLIYFSYDVKMKEKGDIPEGYSVSREKKERFSLILESASTNQTSMYLCASSGGQGYSNQPQHFGDGTRLSIL.

The chain is built from TRBV4-3 and TRBJ2-7, with a possible D match to TRBD2 (6 bases). In germline, CDR1 is LGHNA, CDR2 YSLEER. Trimming pared 0 bases from V and 3 bases from J, leaving 12 bases between. This CDR3 is built from 15 residues. The CDR3: CASSQDWRDDYEQYF. The CDR3 DNA reads TGCGCCAGCAGCCAAGACTGGAGGGACGACTACGAGCAGTACTTC.

J is TRBJ2-6 and V is TRBV11-3; tentative D call: TRBD1 (5 bases). Germline V lookup: CDR1 SGHNT, CDR2 YENEEA. Between the trimmed V and J ends, which lost 5 bases and 1 base, there was a span of 9 bases. The CDR3 has 15 amino acids. CDR3 sequence: CASSEGVSGANVLTF. CDR3 nucleotides: TGTGCCAGCAGCGAAGGGGTGTCTGGGGCCAACGTCCTGACTTTC.

The chain links TRBV12-1 to TRBJ2-5; no DNA check was done on the table's D call, TRBD1. TRBV12-1 represents a pseudogene. The CDR3 totals 13 residues. This CDR3 is CASIGQTQETQYF. The CDR3, as DNA: TGTGCCAGTATCGGACAGACTCAAGAGACCCAGTACTTC.

The chain joins TRBV21-1 to TRBJ1-2; TRBD1 is the table's D call and was not checked against the DNA. TRBV21-1 is a listed pseudogene. This CDR3 is built from 15 residues. The CDR3 spells CASSGIGQGNYGYTF. In nucleotides, the CDR3 is TGTGCCAGCAGCGGTATAGGACAGGGTAACTATGGCTACACCTTC.

V usage is TRBV7-9 and J usage is TRBJ2-5; TRBD1 agrees at 11 bases. Germline V CDR1 and CDR2: SEHNR, FQNEAQ (reference sequence). The CDR3 loop spans 15 amino acids. V was pared by 3 bases and J by 5 bases, with 5 bases of the junction left unmatched. CDR3 in amino acids: CASSFGQGARETQYF. DNA of the CDR3: TGTGCCAGCAGCTTTGGACAGGGGGCGCGGGAGACCCAGTACTTC.

The gene calls are TRBV4-1 and TRBJ2-1, with TRBD2 matching 12 bases. Germline assignment: CDR1 MGHRA and CDR2 YSYEKL. The CDR3 is made up of 15 amino acids. V trimming: 6 bases; J trimming: 3 bases; junction bases outside the gene matches: 3. The CDR3 nucleotides read TGCGCCAGCAGGACGGGACTAGCGGGCTACAATGAGCAGTTCTTC. It translates to CASRTGLAGYNEQFF.

This rearrangement joins TRBV9 to TRBJ2-7; 7 bases are a match to TRBD1. Germline V gene data show CDR1 as SGDLS and CDR2 as YYNGEE. J was trimmed by 0 bases and V by 3 bases; bases with no gene match: 6. The CDR3 length is 15 residues. The CDR3 nucleotides read TGTGCCAGCAGCGAGGGGGCTAGAGACTCCTACGAGCAGTACTTC. Protein product: CASSEGARDSYEQYF.

The chain recombines TRBV3-1 (or the pseudogene TRBV3-2) with TRBJ1-5; D is uncertain. Trimming shortened V by 3 bases and J by 8 bases, and 5 bases separated the two germline ends. The CDR3 contains 11 residues. Germline loops: CDR1 LGHDT, CDR2 YNNKEL (reference sequence). DNA of the CDR3: TGTGCCAGCAGCCATGGAGAGCCCCAGCATTTT. Its translation: CASSHGEPQHF.

The rearrangement joins TRBV4-1 to TRBJ1-5; the match to TRBD1 covers 8 bases. Per germline, CDR1 MGHRA and CDR2 YSYEKL. This CDR3 region has 15 residues. J gave up 4 bases and V 1 base, and 3 bases lay outside the gene matches. CDR3 DNA sequence: TGCGCCAGCAGCCAAGGGACAGGGCTTAATCAGCCCCAGCATTTT. The encoded protein is CASSQGTGLNQPQHF.

Comments on this clone: Different DNA sequences within this sample yield the same CDR3. The chain uses TRBV6-5 and TRBJ1-1; D possibly corresponds to TRBD1 (5 bases). This CDR3 is 13 amino acids long. CDR1 and CDR2 (germline): MNHEY, SVGAGI. V shed 6 bases and J shed 4 bases, with 12 bases lying between them. The CDR3 protein is CASRAGGGTEAFF. For the CDR3, the DNA is TGTGCCAGCAGGGCCGGGGGAGGCACTGAAGCTTTCTTT.

In the case of this clone: Within the sample, other DNA sequences also encode this same CDR3. The chain joins TRBV3-1 (or the pseudogene TRBV3-2) to TRBJ1-3; perhaps TRBD1 as D (6 bases). V was trimmed by 1 base and J by 4 bases, leaving 14 bases between them. The CDR3 runs 16 residues. Germline CDR1 is LGHDT and CDR2 is YNNKEL (reference sequence). The DNA of the CDR3 is TGTGCCAGCAGCCAAGGGGGTCGGGGGGCCGGAAACACCATATATTTT. It translates to CASSQGGRGAGNTIYF.

The genes are TRBV29-1 and TRBJ2-6, with 9 bases lining up with TRBD1. This CDR3 spans 18 amino acids. Germline CDR1 SQVTM, CDR2 ANQGSEA. J lost 0 bases, V lost 6 bases, and 12 bases had no gene match. The CDR3 nucleotides are TGCAGCGTCGGAACCCGGGACAGGGATTCCTCTGGGGCCAACGTCCTGACTTTC. Translation gives CSVGTRDRDSSGANVLTF.

The chain carries TRBV6-1 and TRBJ1-1, with TRBD1 matching over 8 bases. Germline lookup yields CDR1 MNHNS and CDR2 SASEGT. Trimming took 3 bases from V and 5 from J; bases not matched to a gene: 5. The CDR3 extends over 14 amino acids. CDR3 protein: CASSERQGSTEAFF. CDR3 bases: TGTGCCAGCAGTGAGAGACAGGGGTCTACTGAAGCTTTCTTT.

In DNA, the CDR3 is TGTGCCAGCAGCTTGGGGGCAGGGGGTAGAAAACTGTTTTTT. Residues: CASSLGAGGRKLFF. V usage is TRBV5-4 and J usage is TRBJ1-4; 7 nucleotides line up with TRBD1. The J segment lost 10 bases and the V segment lost 0 bases, leaving 6 bases of the junction unmatched. Germline lookup yields CDR1 SGHNT and CDR2 YYREEE (reference sequence). The CDR3 length is 14 residues.

The chain couples TRBV3-1 (or the pseudogene TRBV3-2) to TRBJ2-7; 10 bases map to TRBD1. Losses at the gene ends were 1 base for V and 6 bases for J; bases not matched to a gene: 6. Germline CDR1 and CDR2: LGHDT and YNNKEL (reference sequence). The CDR3 is 15 amino acids. CDR3 amino acids: CASSQGQTGGPEQYF. CDR3 in DNA: TGTGCCAGCAGCCAAGGACAGACAGGGGGCCCCGAGCAGTACTTC.

The rearrangement uses TRBV11-3 and TRBJ1-3; D is ambiguous. V was shortened by 6 bases and J by 2 bases, with 8 bases between the two germline ends. This CDR3 contains 13 residues. Germline values: CDR1 SGHNT, CDR2 YENEEA. The DNA for the CDR3 is TGTGCCAGCAGTCTTGGGCCTGGAAACACCATATATTTT. This gives the protein CASSLGPGNTIYF. The variable domain in full, with the rest retrieved from reference TRBV11-3 and TRBJ1-3, is EAGVVQSPRYKIIEKKQPVAFWCNPISGHNTLYWYLQNLGQGPELLIRYENEEAVDDSQLPKDRFSAERLKGVDSTLKIQPAELGDSAVYLCASSLGPGNTIYFGEGSWLTVV.